This note documents a single T cell receptor beta chain sequence. Its antigen is not identified. Additional DNA sequences in this sample encode the identical CDR3. The data belong to a study of shared clonotypes between healthy human individuals. Study-wide findings and caveats: Clonotypes not shared had lower generation probabilities than those common to all four donors.

Authors' processing steps: Filtering was not the same, since immunoSEQ gave junction-only sequences without quality scores. The protocol was immunoSEQ multiplex PCR, while the TCRdb copy is restricted to in-frame clones and leaves out a portion. The DNA was the basis for D and trimming; V, J and clone size are from that table. The table includes a few hundred thousand clones, about 97% detected once. This CDR3 comprises 12 residues. The germline CDR1 and CDR2 sequences are MDHEN and SYDVKM. Trimming pared 2 bases from V and 2 bases from J, leaving 4 bases between. The receptor was derived from a man under 40 in good health. The rearrangement uses TRBV28 and TRBJ2-7; D unresolved. Sequencing was carried out using memory CD8+ T cells sorted from blood. Subset indicated: CD45RO+ cells pooled with CCR7-negative TemRA cells. The CDR3 protein is CASSLTAYEQYF. The DNA of the CDR3 is TGTGCCAGCAGTTTAACAGCCTACGAGCAGTACTTC.